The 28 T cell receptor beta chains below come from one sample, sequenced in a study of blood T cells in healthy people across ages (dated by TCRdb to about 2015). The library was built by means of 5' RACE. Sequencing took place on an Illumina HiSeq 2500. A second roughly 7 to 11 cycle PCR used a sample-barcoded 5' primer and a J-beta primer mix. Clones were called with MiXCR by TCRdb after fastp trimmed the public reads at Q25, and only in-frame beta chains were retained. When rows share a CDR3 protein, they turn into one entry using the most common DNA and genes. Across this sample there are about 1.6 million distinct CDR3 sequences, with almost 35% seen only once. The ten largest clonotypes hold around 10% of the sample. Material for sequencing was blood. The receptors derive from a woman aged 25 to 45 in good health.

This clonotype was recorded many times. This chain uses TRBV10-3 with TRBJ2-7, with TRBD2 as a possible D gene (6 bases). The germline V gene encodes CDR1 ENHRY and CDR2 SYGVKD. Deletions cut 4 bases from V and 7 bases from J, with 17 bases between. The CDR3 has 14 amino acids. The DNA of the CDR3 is TGTGCCATCAGTGTGCTCCAGGGACTGGAGGAGCAGTACTTC. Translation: CAISVLQGLEEQYF.

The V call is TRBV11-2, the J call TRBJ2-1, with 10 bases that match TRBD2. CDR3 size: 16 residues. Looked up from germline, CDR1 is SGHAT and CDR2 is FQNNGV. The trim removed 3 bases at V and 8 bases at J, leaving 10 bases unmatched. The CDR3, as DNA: TGTGCCAGCAGCTTGAGCGGGAGGGCCGTCAGCGATGAGCAGTTCTTC. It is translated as CASSLSGRAVSDEQFF.

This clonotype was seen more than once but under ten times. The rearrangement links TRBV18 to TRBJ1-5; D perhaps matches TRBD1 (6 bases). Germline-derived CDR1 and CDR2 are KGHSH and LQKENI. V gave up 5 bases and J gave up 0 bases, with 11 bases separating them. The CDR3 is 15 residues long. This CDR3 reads CASSSTGYSNQPQHF. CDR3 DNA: TGTGCCAGCTCATCAACAGGGTATAGCAATCAGCCCCAGCATTTT.

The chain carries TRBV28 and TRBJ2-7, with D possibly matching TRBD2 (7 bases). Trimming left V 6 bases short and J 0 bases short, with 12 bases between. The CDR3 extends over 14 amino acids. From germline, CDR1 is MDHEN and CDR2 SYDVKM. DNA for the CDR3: TGTGCCAGCAGGGGGGCGGGGGACTCCTACGAGCAGTACTTC. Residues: CASRGAGDSYEQYF.

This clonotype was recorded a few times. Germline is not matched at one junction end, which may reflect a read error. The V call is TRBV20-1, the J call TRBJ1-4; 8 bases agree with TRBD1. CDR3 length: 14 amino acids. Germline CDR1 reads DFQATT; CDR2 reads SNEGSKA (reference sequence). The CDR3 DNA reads TGCAGTGCTAGAGGGACAGGGAGAAATGAAAAACGGTTTTTT. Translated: CSARGTGRNEKRFF.

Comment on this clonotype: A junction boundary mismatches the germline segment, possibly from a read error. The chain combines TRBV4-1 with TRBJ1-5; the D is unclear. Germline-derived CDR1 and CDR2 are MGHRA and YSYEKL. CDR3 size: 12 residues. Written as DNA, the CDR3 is TGCGCCAGCAGCCAAGAGGGAGGGCCCGAGCATTTT. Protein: CASSQEGGPEHF.

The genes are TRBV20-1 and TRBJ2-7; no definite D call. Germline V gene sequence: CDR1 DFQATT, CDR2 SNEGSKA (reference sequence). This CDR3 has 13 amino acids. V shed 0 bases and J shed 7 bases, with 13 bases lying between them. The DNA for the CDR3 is TGCAGTGCTAGAGATTTCGGTTTGTCTGAGCAGTACTTC. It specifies CSARDFGLSEQYF.

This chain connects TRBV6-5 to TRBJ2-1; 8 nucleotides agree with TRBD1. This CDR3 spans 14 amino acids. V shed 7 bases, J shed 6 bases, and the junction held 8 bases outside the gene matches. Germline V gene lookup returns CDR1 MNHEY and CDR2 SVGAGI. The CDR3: CASTKDRVGNEQFF. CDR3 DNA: TGTGCCAGCACTAAGGACAGGGTGGGCAATGAGCAGTTCTTC.

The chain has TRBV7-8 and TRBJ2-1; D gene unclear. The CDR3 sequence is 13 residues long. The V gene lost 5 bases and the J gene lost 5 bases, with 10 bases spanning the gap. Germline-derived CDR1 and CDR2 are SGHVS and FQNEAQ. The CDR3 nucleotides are TGTGCCAGCAGCCCCCACGTCGACAATGAGCAGTTCTTC. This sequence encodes CASSPHVDNEQFF.

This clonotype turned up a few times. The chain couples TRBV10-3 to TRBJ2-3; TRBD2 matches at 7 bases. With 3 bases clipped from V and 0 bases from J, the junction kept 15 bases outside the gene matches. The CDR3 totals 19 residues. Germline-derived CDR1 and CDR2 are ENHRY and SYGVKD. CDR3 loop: CAISDLAGALPRSTDTQYF. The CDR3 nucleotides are TGTGCCATCAGTGATTTAGCGGGTGCTCTTCCAAGGAGCACAGATACGCAGTATTTT.

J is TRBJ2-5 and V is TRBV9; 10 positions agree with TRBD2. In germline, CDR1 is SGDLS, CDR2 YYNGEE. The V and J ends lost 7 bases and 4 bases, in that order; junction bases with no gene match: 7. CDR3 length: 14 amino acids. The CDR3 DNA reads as TGTGCCAGCTCCAGCGGGAGGGCCGGAGAGACCCAGTACTTC. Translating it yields CASSSGRAGETQYF.

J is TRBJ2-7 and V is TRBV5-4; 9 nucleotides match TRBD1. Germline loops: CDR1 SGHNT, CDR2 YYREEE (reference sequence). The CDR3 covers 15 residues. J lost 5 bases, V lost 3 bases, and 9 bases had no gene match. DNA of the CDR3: TGTGCCAGCAGCTCCGAATGGGACAGGGAGGACGAGCAGTACTTC. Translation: CASSSEWDREDEQYF.

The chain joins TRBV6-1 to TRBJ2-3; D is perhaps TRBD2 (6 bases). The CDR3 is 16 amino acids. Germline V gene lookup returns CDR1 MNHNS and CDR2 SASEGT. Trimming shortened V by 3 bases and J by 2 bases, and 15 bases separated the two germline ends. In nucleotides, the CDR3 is TGTGCCAGCAGTGAGGGCAGTGGCGGGGTCACAGATACGCAGTATTTT. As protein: CASSEGSGGVTDTQYF.

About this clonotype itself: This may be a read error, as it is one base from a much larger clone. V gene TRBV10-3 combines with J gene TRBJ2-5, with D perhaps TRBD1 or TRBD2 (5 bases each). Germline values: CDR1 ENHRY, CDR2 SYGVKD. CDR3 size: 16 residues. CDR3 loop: CAISEVGGSGQETRYF. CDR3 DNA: TGTGCCATCAGTGAAGTTGGGGGATCAGGACAAGAGACCCGGTACTTC.

For the CDR3, the DNA is TGTGCCAGCAGCCCCACCCAGCGGGACTACAATGAGCAGTACTTC. Its protein is CASSPTQRDYNEQYF. The chain employs TRBV9 and TRBJ2-1, with 7 bases that match TRBD2. The J call may be mistaken, given a closer DNA end match to TRBJ2-7. CDR3 length: 15 amino acids. Germline V CDR1 and CDR2: SGDLS, YYNGEE.

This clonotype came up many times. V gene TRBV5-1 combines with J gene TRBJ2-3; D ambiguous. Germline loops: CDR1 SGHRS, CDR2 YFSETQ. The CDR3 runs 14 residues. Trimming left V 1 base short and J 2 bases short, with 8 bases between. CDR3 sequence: CASSLFVDTDTQYF. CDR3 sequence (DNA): TGCGCCAGCAGCTTGTTCGTAGACACAGATACGCAGTATTTT.

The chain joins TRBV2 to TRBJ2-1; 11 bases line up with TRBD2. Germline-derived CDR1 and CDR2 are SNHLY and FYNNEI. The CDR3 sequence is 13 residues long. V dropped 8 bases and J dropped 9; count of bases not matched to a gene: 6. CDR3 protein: CASGALAGGEQFF. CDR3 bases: TGTGCCAGCGGTGCCCTAGCGGGAGGTGAGCAGTTCTTC.

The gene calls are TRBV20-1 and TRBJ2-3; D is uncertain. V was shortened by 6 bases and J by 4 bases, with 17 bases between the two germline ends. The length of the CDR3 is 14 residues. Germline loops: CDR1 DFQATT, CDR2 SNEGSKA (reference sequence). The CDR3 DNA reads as TGCAGTGCCAAAACCCAAGCGAGCGCAGATACGCAGTATTTT. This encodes CSAKTQASADTQYF.

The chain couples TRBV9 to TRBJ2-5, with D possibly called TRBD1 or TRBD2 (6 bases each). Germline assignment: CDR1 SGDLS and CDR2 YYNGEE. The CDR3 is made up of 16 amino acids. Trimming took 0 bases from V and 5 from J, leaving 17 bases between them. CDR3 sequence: CASSVALGGPTETQYF. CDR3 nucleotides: TGTGCCAGCAGCGTAGCGTTAGGGGGGCCTACGGAGACCCAGTACTTC.

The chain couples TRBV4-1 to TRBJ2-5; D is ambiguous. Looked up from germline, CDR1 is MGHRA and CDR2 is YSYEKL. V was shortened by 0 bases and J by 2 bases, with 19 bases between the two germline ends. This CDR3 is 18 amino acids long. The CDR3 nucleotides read TGCGCCAGCAGCCAAGAACTTGTCGCGGTCGAAGCTCAAGAGACCCAGTACTTC. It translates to CASSQELVAVEAQETQYF.

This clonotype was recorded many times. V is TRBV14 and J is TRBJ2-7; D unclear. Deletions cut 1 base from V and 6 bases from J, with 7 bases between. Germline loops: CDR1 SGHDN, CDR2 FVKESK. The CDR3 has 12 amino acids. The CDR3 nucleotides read TGTGCCAGCAGCCAAGTCGTCAGCGAGCAGTACTTC. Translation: CASSQVVSEQYF.

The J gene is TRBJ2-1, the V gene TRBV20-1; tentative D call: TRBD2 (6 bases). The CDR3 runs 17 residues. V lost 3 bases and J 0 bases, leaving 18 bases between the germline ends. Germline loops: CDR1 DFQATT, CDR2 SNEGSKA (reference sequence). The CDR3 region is CSASSSYPGDSYNEQFF. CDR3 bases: TGCAGTGCTAGCTCCTCCTATCCGGGGGACTCCTACAATGAGCAGTTCTTC.

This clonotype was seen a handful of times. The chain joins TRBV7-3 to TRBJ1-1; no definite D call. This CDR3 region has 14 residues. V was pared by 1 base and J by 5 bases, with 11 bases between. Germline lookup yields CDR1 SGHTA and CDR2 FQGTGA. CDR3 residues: CASSLKGRGTEAFF. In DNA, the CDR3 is TGTGCCAGCAGCTTAAAGGGTAGAGGAACTGAAGCTTTCTTT.

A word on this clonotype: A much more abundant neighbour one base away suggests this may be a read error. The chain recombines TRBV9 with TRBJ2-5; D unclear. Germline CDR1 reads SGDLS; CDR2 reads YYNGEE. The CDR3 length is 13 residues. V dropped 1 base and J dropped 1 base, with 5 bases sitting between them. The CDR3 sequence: CASSVSIQETQYF. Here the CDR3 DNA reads TGTGCCAGCAGCGTATCCATCCAAGAGACCCAGTACTTC.

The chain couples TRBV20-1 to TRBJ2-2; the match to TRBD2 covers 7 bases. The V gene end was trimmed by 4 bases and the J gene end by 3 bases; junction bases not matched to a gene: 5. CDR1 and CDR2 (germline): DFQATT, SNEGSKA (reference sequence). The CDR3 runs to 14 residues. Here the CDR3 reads CSATLADYTGELFF. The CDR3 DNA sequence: TGCAGTGCTACCCTAGCGGACTACACCGGGGAGCTGTTTTTT.

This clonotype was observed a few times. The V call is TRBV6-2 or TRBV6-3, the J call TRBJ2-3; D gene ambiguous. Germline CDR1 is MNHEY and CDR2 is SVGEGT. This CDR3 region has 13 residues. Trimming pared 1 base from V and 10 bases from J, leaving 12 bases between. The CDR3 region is CASSYFLVSPQYF. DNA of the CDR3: TGTGCCAGCAGTTACTTCCTAGTAAGCCCGCAGTATTTT.

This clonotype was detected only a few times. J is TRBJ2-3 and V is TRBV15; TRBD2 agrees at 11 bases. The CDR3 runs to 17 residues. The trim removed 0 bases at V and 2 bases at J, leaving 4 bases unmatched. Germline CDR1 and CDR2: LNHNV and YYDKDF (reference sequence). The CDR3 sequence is CATSRDLLAGDTDTQYF. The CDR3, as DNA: TGTGCCACCAGCAGAGACCTACTAGCGGGAGACACAGATACGCAGTATTTT. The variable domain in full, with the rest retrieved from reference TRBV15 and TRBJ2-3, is DAMVIQNPRYQVTQFGKPVTLSCSQTLNHNVMYWYQQKSSQAPKLLFHYYDKDFNNEADTPDNFQSRRPNTSFCFLDIRSPGLGDTAMYLCATSRDLLAGDTDTQYFGPGTRLTVL.

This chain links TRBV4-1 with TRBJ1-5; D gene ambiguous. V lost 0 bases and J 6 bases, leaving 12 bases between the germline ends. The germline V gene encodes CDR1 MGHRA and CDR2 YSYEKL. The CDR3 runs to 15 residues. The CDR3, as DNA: TGCGCCAGCAGCCAAGATGGCCGGATTGGTCAGCCCCAGCATTTT. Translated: CASSQDGRIGQPQHF.